This entry lists 27 T cell receptor beta chains sequenced from one sample in a study of T cell clonality in common variable immunodeficiency. Clones were read by immunoSEQ multiplex PCR, and TCRdb kept only the in-frame ones, dropping some. This repertoire holds 40,000 or so clones, and none appear only once. The material sequenced was peripheral blood mononuclear cells. The origin of the receptors is a person between 18 and 75 years old in good health.

In its sample, this clone was seen many times. The read ends 3 residues shy of where the CDR3 ends; the end is completed using the germline J gene. V and J are TRBV20-1 and TRBJ2-3; 10 bases are shared with TRBD2. With 5 bases clipped from V and 2 bases from J, the junction kept 4 bases outside the gene matches. CDR1 and CDR2 from the germline V gene are DFQATT and SNEGSKA (reference sequence). This CDR3 spans 14 amino acids. Partial CDR3 DNA: TGCAGTGCTTGGACTAGCGGATTCACAGATACG. Protein product: CSAWTSGFTDT. The whole CDR3 protein is CSAWTSGFTDTQYF.

This clone was seen repeatedly, ten times or more. The read terminates 3 residues before the CDR3 end, so the remaining end is supplied by the germline J gene. The rearrangement joins TRBV10-3 to TRBJ2-1; 10 nucleotides line up with TRBD2. V was clipped by 8 bases and J by 5 bases; unmatched bases: 12. CDR3 size: 16 residues. Germline V gene sequence: CDR1 ENHRY, CDR2 SYGVKD. The part of the CDR3 DNA that was read is TGTGCCATCTCCCAGCGGGAGGGCAGAAAACACAATGAG. It is translated as CAISQREGRKHNE. In full, the CDR3 is CAISQREGRKHNEQFF.

This clone was picked up many times. Read data end 3 residues before the CDR3 end; the end is taken from the germline J gene. V and J are TRBV19 and TRBJ2-2, with TRBD1 matching 8 bases. After removal of 3 bases from V and 5 bases from J, the junction contained 11 bases not matched to a gene. The germline V gene encodes CDR1 LNHDA and CDR2 SQIVND (reference sequence). The CDR3 spans 17 residues. This CDR3 reads CASSIRLRGRETGELFF. The CDR3 bases that were read are TGTGCCAGTAGTATCCGGCTCAGGGGGCGTGAGACCGGGGAG. Looking up the rest from reference TRBV19 and TRBJ2-2 gives the full variable domain: DGGITQSPKYLFRKEGQNVTLSCEQNLNHDAMYWYRQDPGQGLRLIYYSQIVNDFQKGDIAEGYSVSREKKESFPLTVTSAQKNPTAFYLCASSIRLRGRETGELFFGEGSRLTVL.

This clone was recorded at least ten times. The read falls 3 residues short of the CDR3 end, and the missing part is taken from the germline J gene. The V call is TRBV19, the J call TRBJ2-3, with 7 bases lining up with TRBD2. From germline, CDR1 is LNHDA and CDR2 SQIVND (reference sequence). The CDR3 covers 13 residues. The CDR3 region is CATMWAGAGTQYF. The sequenced CDR3 bases are TGTGCTACAATGTGGGCGGGAGCCGGAACG.

This clone has only a few counts. The CDR3 is cut off 3 residues early in the read; its end comes from the germline J gene. The chain joins TRBV6-1 to TRBJ1-4; 7 nucleotides align to TRBD1. The length of the CDR3 is 14 residues. Germline V gives CDR1 MNHNS, CDR2 SASEGT. The junction had 8 bases not matched to a gene; V was cut back by 6 bases and J by 7 bases. The sequenced CDR3 bases are TGTGCCAGCAGAGAACAGGGGATGGGTGAAAAA. Residues: CASREQGMGEK. The complete CDR3 reads CASREQGMGEKLFF.

Ten or more counts support this clone. The read halts 3 residues ahead of the CDR3 end, with the missing end drawn from the germline J gene. V usage is TRBV10-3 and J usage is TRBJ1-1, with a weak D call TRBD1 (6 bases). Germline assignment: CDR1 ENHRY and CDR2 SYGVKD. The germline V and J ends were trimmed by 10 bases and 6 bases, with 18 bases remaining between them. The CDR3 is 13 residues long. CDR3 DNA, as far as it was read: TGTGCCACCCAAATTGAACAGGGATCTGAA. Its translation: CATQIEQGSE. The entire CDR3 is CATQIEQGSEAFF.

As for this clone: The read ends 3 residues shy of where the CDR3 ends; the end is completed using the germline J gene. This chain uses TRBV18 with TRBJ2-3; a weak D match, TRBD1 (5 bases). CDR1 and CDR2 from the germline V gene are KGHSH and LQKENI. This CDR3 has 15 residues. The CDR3 is CASSPGGQINQPQYF. Incomplete CDR3 DNA: TGTGCCAGCTCACCCGGCGGACAAATCAATCAGCCG.

This clone has ten or more counts. Read data end 3 residues before the CDR3 end; the end is taken from the germline J gene. The genes are TRBV7-2 and TRBJ1-4; tentative D call: TRBD1 (5 bases). The CDR3 runs 14 residues. Germline V gene data show CDR1 as SGHTA and CDR2 as FQGNSA. The V end was cut by 5 bases, the J end by 8 bases, with 15 bases between. The CDR3 is CASSPGREYEKLFF. CDR3 bases read: TGTGCCAGCAGCCCGGGCAGGGAATACGAAAAA.

Remarks on this clone: Coverage ceases 3 residues before the CDR3 finishes, and the germline J gene fills in the end. The V call is TRBV20-1, the J call TRBJ2-1; a possible D gene is TRBD1 (6 bases). The V gene lost 5 bases and the J gene lost 5 bases, with 10 bases spanning the gap. The CDR3 consists of 12 residues. CDR1 DFQATT and CDR2 SNEGSKA come from the germline V gene (reference sequence). Partial CDR3 DNA: TGCAGTGCTCAGACAGGAGACAATGAG. Translating it yields CSAQTGDNE. The whole CDR3 protein reads CSAQTGDNEQFF.

This clone was seen at least ten times. The sequenced fragment ends 3 residues before the CDR3 boundary, so the rest is inferred from the germline J gene. This chain links TRBV7-6 with TRBJ2-1; 7 positions agree with TRBD1. Germline V CDR1 and CDR2: SGHVS, FNYEAQ. The CDR3 consists of 18 residues. Trimming at V came to 6 bases and at J to 0 bases, leaving 14 bases not matched to a gene. CDR3 bases read: TGTGCCAGCAGGCCAATCAAAGGGGGCTTGAGCTCCTACAATGAG. Residues: CASRPIKGGLSSYNE. In full, the CDR3 is CASRPIKGGLSSYNEQFF.

This clone was detected ten times or more. The sequenced fragment ends 3 residues before the CDR3 boundary, so the rest is inferred from the germline J gene. The V gene is TRBV7-6, the J gene TRBJ2-2; D gene ambiguous. V lost 4 bases and J lost 6, with 18 bases in between. CDR3 length equals 16 residues. CDR1 is SGHVS and CDR2 is FNYEAQ in the germline V gene. Incomplete CDR3 DNA: TGTGCCAGCAGCTCACCATACACCTTCCAACCCGGGGAG. As protein: CASSSPYTFQPGE. The whole CDR3 reads CASSSPYTFQPGELFF.

Many counts were recorded for this clone. The read is 3 residues too short to cover the CDR3 end, so that end is filled in from the germline J gene. The rearrangement uses TRBV6-1 and TRBJ2-1; D is unclear. This CDR3 is 16 amino acids long. With 4 bases removed from V and 2 bases from J, the gap between germline ends came to 15 bases. Germline-derived CDR1 and CDR2 are MNHNS and SASEGT. The covered CDR3 bases are TGTGCCAGCAGTGGTTACTCCCTCCCCCCCTACAATGAG. This gives the protein CASSGYSLPPYNE. The CDR3 as a whole reads CASSGYSLPPYNEQFF.

This clone has a count of ten or more. From the germline J gene comes the end of the CDR3, since the read stops 3 residues before it. V is TRBV20-1 and J is TRBJ2-4; 9 positions match TRBD2. The CDR3 has 13 amino acids. Germline CDR1 and CDR2: DFQATT and SNEGSKA (reference sequence). Here the CDR3 reads CSAKIAGAETQYF. The CDR3 DNA, read in part, is TGCAGTGCCAAGATAGCGGGAGCAGAGACT.

This clone has a count of ten or more. The read terminates 3 residues before the CDR3 end, so the remaining end is supplied by the germline J gene. This chain links TRBV19 with TRBJ2-3; the D gene is possibly TRBD1 (7 bases). Trimming removed 5 bases at V and 6 bases at J, with 18 bases between. This CDR3 contains 15 residues. The V gene's germline CDR1 is LNHDA and CDR2 SQIVND (reference sequence). CDR3 DNA, as far as it was read: TGTGCCAGTAGTCAGATCTTGACAGGGAGGGATACG. Its translation: CASSQILTGRDT. The entire CDR3 sequence reads CASSQILTGRDTQYF.

This clone has a count of ten or more. This CDR3 is CASSSQMSTDTQYF. The CDR3 DNA, read in part, is TGTGCCAGCAGCTCCCAGATGAGCACAGATACG. The chain has TRBV7-2 and TRBJ2-3; D is ambiguous. The read comes to an end 3 residues before the CDR3 does, leaving the germline J gene to fill in the end. Germline assignment: CDR1 SGHTA and CDR2 FQGNSA. Trimming stripped 4 bases from V and 0 bases from J, with 8 bases between. The length of the CDR3 is 14 residues.

This clone was observed many times. The read comes to an end 3 residues before the CDR3 does, leaving the germline J gene to fill in the end. The chain recombines TRBV19 with TRBJ2-4; possibly TRBD1 for D (5 bases). Germline V gives CDR1 LNHDA, CDR2 SQIVND (reference sequence). Trimming removed 7 bases at V and 7 bases at J, with 11 bases between. The CDR3 extends over 12 amino acids. Partial CDR3 DNA: TGTGCCAGTATGGGGCCAACGAACATT. As protein: CASMGPTNI. From start to end, the CDR3 is CASMGPTNIQYF. The full variable domain, in which reference TRBV19 and TRBJ2-4 provide the parts outside the CDR3, is DGGITQSPKYLFRKEGQNVTLSCEQNLNHDAMYWYRQDPGQGLRLIYYSQIVNDFQKGDIAEGYSVSREKKESFPLTVTSAQKNPTAFYLCASMGPTNIQYFGAGTRLSVL.

This clone was counted ten times or more. The read ends 3 residues before the CDR3 terminus; that terminus is restored from the germline J gene. The chain joins TRBV10-3 to TRBJ1-1; the D gene is possibly TRBD1 (5 bases). Trimming took 6 bases from V and 6 from J, leaving 17 bases between them. The CDR3 runs 14 residues. CDR1 and CDR2 (germline): ENHRY, SYGVKD. The CDR3 sequence: CAIRNLQGIAEAFF. The covered CDR3 bases are TGTGCCATCAGAAATTTGCAGGGTATCGCTGAA.

This clone has at least ten counts. The read ends 3 residues shy of where the CDR3 ends; the end is completed using the germline J gene. This chain connects TRBV19 to TRBJ2-2; D possibly corresponds to TRBD2 (6 bases). V dropped 9 bases and J dropped 6 bases, with 17 bases sitting between them. The CDR3 totals 14 residues. CDR1 is LNHDA, CDR2 SQIVND, per germline (reference sequence). CDR3 bases read: TGTGCCAGCAAAACAGCGGGCACCGCCGGGGAG. Translating gives CASKTAGTAGE. The complete CDR3 sequence is CASKTAGTAGELFF.

This clone was seen at least ten times. The sequence runs out 3 residues before the end of the CDR3; the remainder is reconstructed from the germline J gene. The rearrangement uses TRBV29-1 and TRBJ2-3, with 13 bases lining up with TRBD2. The CDR3 contains 14 residues. Germline trimming cut 4 bases from V and 6 bases from J; bases unmatched to any gene: 4. Germline-derived CDR1 and CDR2 are SQVTM and ANQGSEA. Incomplete CDR3 DNA: TGCAGCGTTGGACTAGCGGGAGGACGGGATACG. Residues: CSVGLAGGRDT. Given in full, the CDR3 is CSVGLAGGRDTQYF.

This clone has only a few counts. From the germline J gene comes the end of the CDR3, since the read stops 3 residues before it. This rearrangement joins TRBV2 to TRBJ2-3, with TRBD2 matching 11 bases. The CDR3 has 15 residues. Trimming took 7 bases from V and 2 from J; bases not matched to a gene: 5. The V gene's germline CDR1 is SNHLY and CDR2 FYNNEI. CDR3 region: CASKRLAGSTDTQYF. The sequenced CDR3 bases are TGTGCCAGCAAGCGACTAGCGGGGTCCACAGATACG.

At least ten counts were recorded for this clone. The read ends 3 residues before the CDR3 terminus; that terminus is restored from the germline J gene. The rearrangement links TRBV6-4 to TRBJ1-6; D possibly corresponds to TRBD1 (6 bases). The germline V gene encodes CDR1 MRHNA and CDR2 SNTAGT. This CDR3 spans 13 amino acids. The covered CDR3 bases are TGTGCCAGCAGTGCTACCTTACAGGGAACC. Translation: CASSATLQGT. The whole CDR3 sequence is CASSATLQGTLHF.

This clone was observed many times. The read terminates 3 residues ahead of where the CDR3 ends, so the germline J gene completes it. The rearrangement links TRBV5-1 to TRBJ2-1; 7 positions agree with TRBD1. The CDR3 length is 16 residues. Per germline, CDR1 SGHRS and CDR2 YFSETQ. V lost 5 bases and J lost 3; bases outside the gene matches: 11. The covered CDR3 bases are TGCGCCAGCAGAGATAGAGAGGGACAGAGCTACAATGAG. It yields the protein CASRDREGQSYNE. The entire CDR3 sequence reads CASRDREGQSYNEQFF.

This clone came up many times. The sequence runs out 3 residues before the end of the CDR3; the remainder is reconstructed from the germline J gene. The gene calls are TRBV2 and TRBJ2-7; TRBD2 matches at 7 bases. The germline V gene encodes CDR1 SNHLY and CDR2 FYNNEI. V was clipped by 6 bases and J by 0 bases; unmatched bases: 11. The length of the CDR3 is 16 residues. CDR3 DNA (partial): TGTGCCAGCAGGTGGGAACCGGGACTAAGCTCCTACGAG. It is translated as CASRWEPGLSSYE. The CDR3 as a whole reads CASRWEPGLSSYEQYF.

This clone was observed many times. The read comes to an end 3 residues before the CDR3 does, leaving the germline J gene to fill in the end. The chain joins TRBV6-1 to TRBJ1-2; 7 bases map to TRBD1. CDR1 and CDR2 (germline): MNHNS, SASEGT. V was clipped by 2 bases and J by 4 bases; unmatched bases: 7. The CDR3 is 15 residues long. The sequenced CDR3 bases are TGTGCCAGCAGTGAAAATATGGGACAGTCCTATGGC. This translates into CASSENMGQSYG. The entire CDR3 reads CASSENMGQSYGYTF.

Ten or more counts support this clone. The CDR3 loop reads CASSMNSGEKLFF. The CDR3 bases that were read are TGTGCCAGTAGTATGAACAGTGGGGAAAAA. V is TRBV19 and J is TRBJ1-4; no reliable D call. The CDR3 end lies 3 residues beyond the end of the read and is filled in from the germline J gene. Germline assignment: CDR1 LNHDA and CDR2 SQIVND (reference sequence). Trimming removed 3 bases from V and 8 bases from J, with 10 bases in between. CDR3 length equals 13 residues.

This clone was found many times. The read is 3 residues too short to cover the CDR3 end, so that end is filled in from the germline J gene. The chain is built from TRBV6-2 or TRBV6-3 and TRBJ2-1; 7 bases are shared with TRBD2. In germline, CDR1 is MNHEY, CDR2 SVGEGT. This CDR3 contains 14 residues. Losses at the gene ends were 2 bases for V and 4 bases for J; bases not matched to a gene: 2. The chain's CDR3 is CASSYSGAYNEQFF. The sequenced part of the CDR3 DNA is TGTGCCAGCAGTTACAGCGGGGCATACAATGAG.

In this sample, this clone turned up many times. With the read ending 3 residues before the CDR3 end, the germline J gene is used to fill in that end. The genes are TRBV7-2 and TRBJ2-1; D may be TRBD2 (5 bases). Germline V gene lookup returns CDR1 SGHTA and CDR2 FQGNSA. Trimming left V 5 bases short and J 3 bases short, with 11 bases between. The CDR3 length is 14 residues. CDR3 in amino acids: CASSPLLVYNEQFF. CDR3 bases read: TGTGCCAGCAGCCCCCTACTAGTCTACAATGAG.